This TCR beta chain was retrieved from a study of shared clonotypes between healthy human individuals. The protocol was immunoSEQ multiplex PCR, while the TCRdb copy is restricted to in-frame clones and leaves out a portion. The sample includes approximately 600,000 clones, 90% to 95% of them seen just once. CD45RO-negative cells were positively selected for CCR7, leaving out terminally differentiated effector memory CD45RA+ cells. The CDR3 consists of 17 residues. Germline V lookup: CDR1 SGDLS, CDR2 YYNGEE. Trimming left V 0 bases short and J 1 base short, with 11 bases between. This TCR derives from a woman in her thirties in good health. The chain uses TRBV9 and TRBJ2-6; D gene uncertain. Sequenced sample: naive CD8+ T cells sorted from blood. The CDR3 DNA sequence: TGTGCCAGCAGCGTAGGGGGTTTCACATCTGGGGCCAACGTCCTGACTTTC. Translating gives CASSVGGFTSGANVLTF.